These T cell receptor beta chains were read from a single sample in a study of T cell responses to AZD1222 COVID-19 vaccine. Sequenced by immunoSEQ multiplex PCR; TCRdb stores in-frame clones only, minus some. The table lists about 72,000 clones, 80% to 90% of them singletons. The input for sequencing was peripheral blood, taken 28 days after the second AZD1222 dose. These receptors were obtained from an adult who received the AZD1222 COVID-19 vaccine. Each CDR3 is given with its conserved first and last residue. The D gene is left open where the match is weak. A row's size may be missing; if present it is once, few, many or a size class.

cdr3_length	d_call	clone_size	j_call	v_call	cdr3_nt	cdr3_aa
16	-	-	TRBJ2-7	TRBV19	TGTGCCAGTAGTATAGATCTTGGGCGGGGTAGGAACGAGCAGTACTTC	CASSIDLGRGRNEQYF
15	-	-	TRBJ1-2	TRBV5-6	TGTGCCAGCAGCCGACTATCGACCGGAAACTATGGCTACACCTTC	CASSRLSTGNYGYTF
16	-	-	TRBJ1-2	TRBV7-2	TGTGCCAGCAGACTGGGGGCGAACAGCCCTAACTATGGCTACACCTTC	CASRLGANSPNYGYTF
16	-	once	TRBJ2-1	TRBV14	TGTGCCAGCAGCCCCTGGGCGTGGGGCTCCTACAATGAGCAGTTCTTC	CASSPWAWGSYNEQFF
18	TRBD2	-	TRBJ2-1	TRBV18	TGTGCCAGCTCACCCCGGGGGGAGCGGGTTAGCTCCTACAATGAGCAGTTCTTC	CASSPRGERVSSYNEQFF
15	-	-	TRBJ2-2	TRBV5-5	TGTGCCAGCAGCGACCGGGGTAATAACGCCGGGGAGCTGTTTTTT	CASSDRGNNAGELFF
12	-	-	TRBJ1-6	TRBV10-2	TGCGCCAGCAGTATAGGGGATTCACCCCTCCACTTT	CASSIGDSPLHF
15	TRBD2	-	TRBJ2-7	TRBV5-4	TGTGCCAGCAGCCTAACTAGCGGGGGAGCCTACGAGCAGTACTTC	CASSLTSGGAYEQYF
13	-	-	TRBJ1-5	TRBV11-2	TGTGCCAGCAGCTTAGGCAGGGAGCAGCCCCAGCATTTT	CASSLGREQPQHF
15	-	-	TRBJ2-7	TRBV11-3	TGTGCCAGCAGCTTAGAAGCAAACCCAGCCTACGAGCAGTACTTC	CASSLEANPAYEQYF
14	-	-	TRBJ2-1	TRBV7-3	TGTGCCAGCAGCCTACCCGGCTCGCACAATGAGCAGTTCTTC	CASSLPGSHNEQFF
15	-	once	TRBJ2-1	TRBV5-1	TGCGCCAGCAGCTTGAAGGTGACGGCGCGGAATGAGCAGTTCTTC	CASSLKVTARNEQFF
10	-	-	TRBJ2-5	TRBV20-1	TGCAGTGCTAAGGAGGAGACCCAGTACTTC	CSAKEETQYF
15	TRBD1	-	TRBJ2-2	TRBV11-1	TGTGCCAGCAGGGGACAGATAGGATGGACCGGGGAGCTGTTTTTT	CASRGQIGWTGELFF
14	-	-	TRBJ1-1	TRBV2	TGTGCCAGCGGCCTTTGGACAGCGCCCCTCGAAGCTTTCTTT	CASGLWTAPLEAFF
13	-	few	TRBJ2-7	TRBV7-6	TGTGCCAGCAGCTTAGGGACAGCGAGGGGGCAGTACTTC	CASSLGTARGQYF
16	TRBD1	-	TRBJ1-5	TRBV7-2	TGTGCCAGCAGCCTAATGGGAGGGGACAGTAATCAGCCCCAGCATTTT	CASSLMGGDSNQPQHF
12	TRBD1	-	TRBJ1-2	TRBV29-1	TGCAGCGTCCGGACAGGAGACTATGGCTACACCTTC	CSVRTGDYGYTF
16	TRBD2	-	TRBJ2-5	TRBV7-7	TGTGCCAGCAGCTTTCGACTAGCGGGTTCTCAAGAGACCCAGTACTTC	CASSFRLAGSQETQYF